This T cell receptor beta chain originates from a study of blood T cell repertoires in COVID-19. Study-wide background: Samples representing acute and convalescent COVID-19 were sourced from the United States, Italy and Spain.

The repertoire was sequenced with immunoSEQ multiplex PCR; TCRdb's copy has only in-frame clones and lacks some. The sample lists 270,000 or so clones, 85% to 90% occurring once. Germline values: CDR1 SGHTS, CDR2 YDEGEE. The CDR3 consists of 15 residues. V was trimmed by 5 bases and J by 0 bases, leaving 11 bases between them. This clone is a singleton in its sample. V usage is TRBV5-8 and J usage is TRBJ1-4, with a possible D match to TRBD1 (6 bases). The material sequenced was peripheral blood. This TCR came from a woman in her thirties or forties who had recovered from COVID-19. CDR3 protein: CASRAGVATNEKLFF. The CDR3 DNA follows: TGTGCCAGCAGAGCAGGGGTAGCAACTAATGAAAAACTGTTTTTT.